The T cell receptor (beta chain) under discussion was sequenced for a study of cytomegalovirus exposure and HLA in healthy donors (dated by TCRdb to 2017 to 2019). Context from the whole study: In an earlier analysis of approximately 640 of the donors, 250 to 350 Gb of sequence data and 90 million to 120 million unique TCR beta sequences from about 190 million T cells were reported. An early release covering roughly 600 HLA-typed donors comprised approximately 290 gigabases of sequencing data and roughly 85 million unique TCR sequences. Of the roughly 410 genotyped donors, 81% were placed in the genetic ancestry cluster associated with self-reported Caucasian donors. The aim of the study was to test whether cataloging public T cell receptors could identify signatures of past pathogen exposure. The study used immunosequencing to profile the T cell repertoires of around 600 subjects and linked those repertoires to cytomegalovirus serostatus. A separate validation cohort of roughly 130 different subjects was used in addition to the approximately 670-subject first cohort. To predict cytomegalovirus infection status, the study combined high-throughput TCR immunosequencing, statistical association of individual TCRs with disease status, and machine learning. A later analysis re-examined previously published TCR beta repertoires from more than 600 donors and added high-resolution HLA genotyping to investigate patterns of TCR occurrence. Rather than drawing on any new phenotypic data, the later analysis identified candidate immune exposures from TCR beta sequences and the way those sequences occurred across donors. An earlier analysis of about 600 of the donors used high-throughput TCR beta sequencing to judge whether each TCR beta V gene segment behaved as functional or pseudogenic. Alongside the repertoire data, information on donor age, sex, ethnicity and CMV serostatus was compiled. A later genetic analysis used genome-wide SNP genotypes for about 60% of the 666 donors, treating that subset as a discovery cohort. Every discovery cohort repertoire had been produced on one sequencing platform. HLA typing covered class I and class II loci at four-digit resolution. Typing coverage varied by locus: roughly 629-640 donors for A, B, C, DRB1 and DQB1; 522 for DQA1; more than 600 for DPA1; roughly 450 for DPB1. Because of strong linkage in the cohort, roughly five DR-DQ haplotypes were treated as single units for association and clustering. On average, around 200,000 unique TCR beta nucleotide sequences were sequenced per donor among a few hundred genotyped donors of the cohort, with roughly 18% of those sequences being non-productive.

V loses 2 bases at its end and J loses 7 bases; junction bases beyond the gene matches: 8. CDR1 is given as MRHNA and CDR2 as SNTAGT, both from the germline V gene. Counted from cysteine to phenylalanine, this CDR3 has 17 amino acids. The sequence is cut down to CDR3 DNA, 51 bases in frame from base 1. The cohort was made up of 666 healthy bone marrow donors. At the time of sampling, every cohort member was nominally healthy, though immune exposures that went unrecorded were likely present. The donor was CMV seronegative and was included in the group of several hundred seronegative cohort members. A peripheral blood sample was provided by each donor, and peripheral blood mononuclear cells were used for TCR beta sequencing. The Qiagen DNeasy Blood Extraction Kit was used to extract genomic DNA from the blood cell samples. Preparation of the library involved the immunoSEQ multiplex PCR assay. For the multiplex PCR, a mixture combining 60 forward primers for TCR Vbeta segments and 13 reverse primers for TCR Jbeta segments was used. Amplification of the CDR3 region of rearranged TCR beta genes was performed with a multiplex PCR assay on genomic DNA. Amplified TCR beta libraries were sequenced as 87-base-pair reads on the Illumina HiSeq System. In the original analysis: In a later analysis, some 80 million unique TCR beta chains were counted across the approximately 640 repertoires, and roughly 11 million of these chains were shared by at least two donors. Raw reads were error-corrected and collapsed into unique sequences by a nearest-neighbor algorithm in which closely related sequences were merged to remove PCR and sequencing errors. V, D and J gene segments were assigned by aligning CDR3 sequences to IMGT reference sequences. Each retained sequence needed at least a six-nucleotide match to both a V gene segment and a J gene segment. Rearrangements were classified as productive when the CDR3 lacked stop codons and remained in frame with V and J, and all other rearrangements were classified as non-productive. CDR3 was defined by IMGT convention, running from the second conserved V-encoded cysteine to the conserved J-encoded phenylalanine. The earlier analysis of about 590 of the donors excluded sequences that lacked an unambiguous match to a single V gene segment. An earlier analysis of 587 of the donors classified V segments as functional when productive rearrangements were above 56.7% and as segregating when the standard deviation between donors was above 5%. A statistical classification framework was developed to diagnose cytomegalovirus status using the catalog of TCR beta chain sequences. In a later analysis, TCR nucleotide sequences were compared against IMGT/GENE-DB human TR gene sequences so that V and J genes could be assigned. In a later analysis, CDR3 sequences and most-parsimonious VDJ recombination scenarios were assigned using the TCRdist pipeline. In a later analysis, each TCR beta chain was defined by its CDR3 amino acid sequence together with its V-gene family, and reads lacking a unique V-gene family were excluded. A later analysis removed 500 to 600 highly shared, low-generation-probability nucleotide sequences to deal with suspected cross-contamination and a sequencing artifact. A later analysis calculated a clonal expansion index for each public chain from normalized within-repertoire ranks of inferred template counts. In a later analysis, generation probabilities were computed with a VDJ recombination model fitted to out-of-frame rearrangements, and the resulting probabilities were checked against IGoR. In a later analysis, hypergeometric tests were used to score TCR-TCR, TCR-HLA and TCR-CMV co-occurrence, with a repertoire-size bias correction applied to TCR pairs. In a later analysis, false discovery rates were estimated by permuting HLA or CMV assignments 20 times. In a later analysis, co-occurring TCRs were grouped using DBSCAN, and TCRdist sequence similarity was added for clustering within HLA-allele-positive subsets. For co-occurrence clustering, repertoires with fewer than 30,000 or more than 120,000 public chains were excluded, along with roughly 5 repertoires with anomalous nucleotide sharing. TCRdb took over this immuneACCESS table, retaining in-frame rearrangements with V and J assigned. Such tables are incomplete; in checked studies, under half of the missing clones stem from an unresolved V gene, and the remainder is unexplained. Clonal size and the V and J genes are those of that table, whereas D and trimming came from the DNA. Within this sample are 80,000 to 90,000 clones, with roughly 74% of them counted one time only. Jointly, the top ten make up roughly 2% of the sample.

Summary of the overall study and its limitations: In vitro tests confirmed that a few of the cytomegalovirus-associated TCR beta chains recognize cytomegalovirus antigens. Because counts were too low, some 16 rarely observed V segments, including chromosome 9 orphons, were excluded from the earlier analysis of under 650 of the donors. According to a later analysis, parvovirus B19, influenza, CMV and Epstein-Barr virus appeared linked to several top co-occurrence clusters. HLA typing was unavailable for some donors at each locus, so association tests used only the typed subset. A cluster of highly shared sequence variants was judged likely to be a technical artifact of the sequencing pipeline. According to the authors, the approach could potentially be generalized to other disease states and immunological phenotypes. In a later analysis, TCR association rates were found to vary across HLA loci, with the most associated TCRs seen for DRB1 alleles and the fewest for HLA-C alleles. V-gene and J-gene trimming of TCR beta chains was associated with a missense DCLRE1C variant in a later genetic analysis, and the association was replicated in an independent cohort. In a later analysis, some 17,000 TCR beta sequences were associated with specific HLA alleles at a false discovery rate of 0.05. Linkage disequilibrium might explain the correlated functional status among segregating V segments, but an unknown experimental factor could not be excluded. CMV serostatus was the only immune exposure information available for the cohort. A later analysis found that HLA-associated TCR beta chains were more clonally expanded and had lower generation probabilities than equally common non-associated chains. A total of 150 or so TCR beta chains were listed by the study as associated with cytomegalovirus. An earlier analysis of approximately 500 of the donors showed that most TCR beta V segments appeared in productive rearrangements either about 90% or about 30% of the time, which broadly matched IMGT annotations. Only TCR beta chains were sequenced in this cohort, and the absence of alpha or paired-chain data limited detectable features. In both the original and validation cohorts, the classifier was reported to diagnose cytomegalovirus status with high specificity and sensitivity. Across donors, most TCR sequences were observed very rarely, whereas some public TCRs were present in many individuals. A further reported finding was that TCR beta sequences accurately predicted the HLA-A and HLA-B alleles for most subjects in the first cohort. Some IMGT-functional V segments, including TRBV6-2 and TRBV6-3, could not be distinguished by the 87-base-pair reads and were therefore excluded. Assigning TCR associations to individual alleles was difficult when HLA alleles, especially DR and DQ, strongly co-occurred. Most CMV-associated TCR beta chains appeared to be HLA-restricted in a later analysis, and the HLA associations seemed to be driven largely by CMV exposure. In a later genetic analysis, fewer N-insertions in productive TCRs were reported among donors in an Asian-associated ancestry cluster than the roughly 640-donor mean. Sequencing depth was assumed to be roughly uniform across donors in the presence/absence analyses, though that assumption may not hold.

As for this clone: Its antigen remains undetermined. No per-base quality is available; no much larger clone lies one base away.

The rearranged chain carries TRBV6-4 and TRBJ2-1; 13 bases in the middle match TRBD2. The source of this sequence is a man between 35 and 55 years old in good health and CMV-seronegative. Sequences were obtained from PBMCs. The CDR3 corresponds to CASSDDTSGGAGNEQFF. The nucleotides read TGTGCCAGCAGTGACGACACTAGCGGGGGGGCGGGGAATGAGCAGTTCTTC.